This TCR beta chain was identified during a study of blood T cell repertoires in COVID-19. Germline CDR1 reads MRHNA; CDR2 reads SNTAGT. The ends lost 6 bases at V and 6 bases at J; junction bases unmatched: 11. The length of the CDR3 is 15 residues. Repertoires were generated with immunoSEQ multiplex PCR, while TCRdb's copy carries only in-frame clones and drops some. The sample lists 95,000 to 150,000 clones, around 81% occurring once. This chain uses TRBV6-4 with TRBJ1-5, with TRBD1 matching over 7 bases. The sequence was collected from a man aged 55 to 70 with acute or convalescent COVID-19. Sequencing was done on a sample of peripheral blood. The CDR3 region is CASRDPTGAGQPQHF. CDR3 DNA: TGTGCCAGCAGAGACCCCACAGGGGCCGGTCAGCCCCAGCATTTT.